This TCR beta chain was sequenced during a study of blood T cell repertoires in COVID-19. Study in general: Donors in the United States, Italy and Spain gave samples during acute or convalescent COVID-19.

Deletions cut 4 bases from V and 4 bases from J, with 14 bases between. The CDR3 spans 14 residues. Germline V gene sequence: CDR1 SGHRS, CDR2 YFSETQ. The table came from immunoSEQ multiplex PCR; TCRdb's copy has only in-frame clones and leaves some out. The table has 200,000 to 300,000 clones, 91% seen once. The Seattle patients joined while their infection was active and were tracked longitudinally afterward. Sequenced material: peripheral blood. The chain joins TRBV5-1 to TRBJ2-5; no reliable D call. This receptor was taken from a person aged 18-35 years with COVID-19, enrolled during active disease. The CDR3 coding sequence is TGCGCCAGCAGCCAGAATACCCCCAGAGAGACCCAGTACTTC. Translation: CASSQNTPRETQYF.